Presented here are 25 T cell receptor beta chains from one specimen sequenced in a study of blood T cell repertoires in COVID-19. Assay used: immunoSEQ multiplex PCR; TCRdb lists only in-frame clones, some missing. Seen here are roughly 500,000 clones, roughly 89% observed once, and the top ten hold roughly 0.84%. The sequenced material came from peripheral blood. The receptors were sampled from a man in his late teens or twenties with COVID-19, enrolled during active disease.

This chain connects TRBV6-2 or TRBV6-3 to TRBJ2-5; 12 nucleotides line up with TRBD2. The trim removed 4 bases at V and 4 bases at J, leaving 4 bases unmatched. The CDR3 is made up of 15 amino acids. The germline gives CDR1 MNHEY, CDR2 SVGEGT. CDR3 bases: TGTGCCAGCAGTTTCCTAGCGGGGGGGGGAGAGACCCAGTACTTC. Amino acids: CASSFLAGGGETQYF.

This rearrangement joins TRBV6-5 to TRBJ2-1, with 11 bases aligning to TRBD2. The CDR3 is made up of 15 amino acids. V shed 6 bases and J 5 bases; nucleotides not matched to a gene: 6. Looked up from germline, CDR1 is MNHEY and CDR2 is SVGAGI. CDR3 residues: CASSQTSGSHNEQFF. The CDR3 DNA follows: TGTGCCAGCAGCCAAACTAGCGGGAGTCACAATGAGCAGTTCTTC.

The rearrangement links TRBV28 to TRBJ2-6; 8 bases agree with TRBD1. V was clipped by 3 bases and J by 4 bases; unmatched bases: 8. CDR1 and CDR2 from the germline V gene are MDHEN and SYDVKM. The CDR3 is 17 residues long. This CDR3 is CASSFIQGARGANVLTF. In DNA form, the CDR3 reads TGTGCCAGCAGTTTCATCCAGGGGGCGCGGGGGGCCAACGTCCTGACTTTC.

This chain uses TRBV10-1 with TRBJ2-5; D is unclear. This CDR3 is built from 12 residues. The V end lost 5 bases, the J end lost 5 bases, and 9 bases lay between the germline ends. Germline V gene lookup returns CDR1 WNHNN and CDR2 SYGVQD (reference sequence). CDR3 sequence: CASSTGLETQYF. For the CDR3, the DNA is TGCGCCAGCAGTACCGGTCTTGAGACCCAGTACTTC.

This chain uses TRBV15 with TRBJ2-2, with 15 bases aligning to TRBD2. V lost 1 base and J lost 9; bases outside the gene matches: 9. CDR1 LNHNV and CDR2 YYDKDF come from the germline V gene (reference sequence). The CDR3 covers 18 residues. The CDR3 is CATSRGGTGTSGRRELFF. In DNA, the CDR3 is TGTGCCACCAGCAGAGGCGGTACCGGGACTAGCGGGAGGAGGGAGCTGTTTTTT.

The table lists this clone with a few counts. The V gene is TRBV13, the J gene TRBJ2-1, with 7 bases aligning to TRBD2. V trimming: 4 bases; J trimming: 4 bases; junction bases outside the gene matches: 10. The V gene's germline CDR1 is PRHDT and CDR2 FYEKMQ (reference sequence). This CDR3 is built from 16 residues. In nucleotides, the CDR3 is TGTGCCAGCAGCTCTACCTCAGCGGGACCGTACAATGAGCAGTTCTTC. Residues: CASSSTSAGPYNEQFF.

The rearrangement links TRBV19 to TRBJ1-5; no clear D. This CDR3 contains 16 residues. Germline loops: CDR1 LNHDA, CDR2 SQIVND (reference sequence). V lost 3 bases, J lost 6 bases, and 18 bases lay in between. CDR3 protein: CASSIYTDAGVQPQHF. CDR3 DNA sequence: TGTGCCAGTAGTATCTATACGGATGCGGGAGTTCAGCCCCAGCATTTT.

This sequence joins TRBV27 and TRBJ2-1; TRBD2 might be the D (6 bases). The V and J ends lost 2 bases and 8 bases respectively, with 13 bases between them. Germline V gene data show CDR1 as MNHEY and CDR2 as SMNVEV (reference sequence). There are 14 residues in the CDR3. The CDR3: CASSLSAGSYEQFF. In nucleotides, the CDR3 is TGTGCCAGCAGTTTAAGTGCGGGGAGCTATGAGCAGTTCTTC.

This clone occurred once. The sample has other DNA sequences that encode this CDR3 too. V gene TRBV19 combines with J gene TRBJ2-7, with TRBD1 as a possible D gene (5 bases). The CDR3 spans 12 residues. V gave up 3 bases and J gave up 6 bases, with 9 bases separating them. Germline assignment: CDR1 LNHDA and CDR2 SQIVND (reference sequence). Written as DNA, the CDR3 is TGTGCCAGTAGTATTCTAAGGGGCGAGCAGTACTTC. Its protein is CASSILRGEQYF.

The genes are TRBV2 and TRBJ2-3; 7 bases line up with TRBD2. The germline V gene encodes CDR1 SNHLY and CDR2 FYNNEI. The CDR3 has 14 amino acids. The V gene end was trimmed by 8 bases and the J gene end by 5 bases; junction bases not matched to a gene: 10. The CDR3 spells CASGRTSTEDTQYF. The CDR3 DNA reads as TGTGCCAGCGGAAGGACTAGTACAGAAGATACGCAGTATTTT.

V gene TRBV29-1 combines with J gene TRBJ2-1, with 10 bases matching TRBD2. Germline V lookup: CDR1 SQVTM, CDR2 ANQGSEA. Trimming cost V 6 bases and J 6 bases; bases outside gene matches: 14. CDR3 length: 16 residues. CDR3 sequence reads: CSVLLAGEGGGNEQFF. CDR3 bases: TGCAGCGTCCTCCTAGCGGGAGAGGGAGGTGGCAATGAGCAGTTCTTC.

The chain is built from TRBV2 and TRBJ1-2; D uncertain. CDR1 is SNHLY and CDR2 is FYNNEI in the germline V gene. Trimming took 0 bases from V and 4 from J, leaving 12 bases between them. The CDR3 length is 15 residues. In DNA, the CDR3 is TGTGCCAGCAGTGAAGCGCGTGCAAGAGGCTATGGCTACACCTTC. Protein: CASSEARARGYGYTF.

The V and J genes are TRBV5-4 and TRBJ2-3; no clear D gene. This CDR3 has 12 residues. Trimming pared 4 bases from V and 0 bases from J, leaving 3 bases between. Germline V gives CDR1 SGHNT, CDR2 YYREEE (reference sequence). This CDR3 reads CASSPSTDTQYF. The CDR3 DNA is TGTGCCAGCAGCCCTAGCACAGATACGCAGTATTTT.

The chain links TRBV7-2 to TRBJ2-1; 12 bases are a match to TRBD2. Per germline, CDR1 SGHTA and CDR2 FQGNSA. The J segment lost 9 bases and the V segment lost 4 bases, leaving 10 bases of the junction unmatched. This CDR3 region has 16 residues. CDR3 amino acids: CASSSPTSGRKGEQFF. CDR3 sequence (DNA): TGTGCCAGCAGCTCCCCGACTAGCGGGAGAAAGGGTGAGCAGTTCTTC. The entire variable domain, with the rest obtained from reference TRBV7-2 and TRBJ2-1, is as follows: GAGVSQSPSNKVTEKGKDVELRCDPISGHTALYWYRQSLGQGLEFLIYFQGNSAPDKSGLPSDRFSAERTGGSVSTLTIQRTQQEDSAVYLCASSSPTSGRKGEQFFGPGTRLTVL.

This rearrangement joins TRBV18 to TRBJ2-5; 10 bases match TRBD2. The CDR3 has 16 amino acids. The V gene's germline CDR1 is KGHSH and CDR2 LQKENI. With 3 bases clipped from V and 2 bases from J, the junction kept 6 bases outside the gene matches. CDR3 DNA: TGTGCCAGCTCACCCCGACTAGCGGGCGGACAAGAGACCCAGTACTTC. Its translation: CASSPRLAGGQETQYF.

CDR3 DNA sequence: TGTGCCAGCAGTTACTCCAACTCTGGAAACACCATATATTTT. This sequence encodes CASSYSNSGNTIYF. V is TRBV6-5 and J is TRBJ1-3; D unclear. Germline assignment: CDR1 MNHEY and CDR2 SVGAGI. The CDR3 loop spans 14 amino acids. V gave up 0 bases and J gave up 0 bases, with 3 bases separating them.

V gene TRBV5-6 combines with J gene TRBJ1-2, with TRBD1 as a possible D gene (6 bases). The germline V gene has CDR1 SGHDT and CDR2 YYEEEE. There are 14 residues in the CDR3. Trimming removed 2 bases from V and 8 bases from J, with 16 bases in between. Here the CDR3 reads CASSFRTPTGGYTF. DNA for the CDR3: TGTGCCAGCAGCTTTCGGACCCCCACAGGGGGCTACACCTTC.

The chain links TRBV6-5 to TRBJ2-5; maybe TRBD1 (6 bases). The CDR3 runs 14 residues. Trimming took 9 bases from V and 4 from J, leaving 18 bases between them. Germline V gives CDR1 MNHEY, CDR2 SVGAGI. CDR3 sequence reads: CARTGQTDPETQYF. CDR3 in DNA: TGTGCCAGGACAGGACAGACCGACCCAGAGACCCAGTACTTC.

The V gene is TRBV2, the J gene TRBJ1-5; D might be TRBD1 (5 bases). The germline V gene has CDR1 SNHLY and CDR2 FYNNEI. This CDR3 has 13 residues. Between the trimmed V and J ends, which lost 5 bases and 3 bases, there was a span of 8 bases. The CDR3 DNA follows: TGTGCCAGCAGTACAGGTTACAATCAGCCCCAGCATTTT. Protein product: CASSTGYNQPQHF.

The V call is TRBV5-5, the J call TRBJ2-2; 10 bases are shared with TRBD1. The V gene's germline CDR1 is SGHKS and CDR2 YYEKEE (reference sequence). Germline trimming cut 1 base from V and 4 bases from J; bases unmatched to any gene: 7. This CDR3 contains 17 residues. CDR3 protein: CASSLYVTGGLTGELFF. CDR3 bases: TGTGCCAGCAGCTTGTATGTGACAGGGGGCCTCACCGGGGAGCTGTTTTTT. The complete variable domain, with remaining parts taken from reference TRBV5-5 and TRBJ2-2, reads DAGVTQSPTHLIKTRGQQVTLRCSPISGHKSVSWYQQVLGQGPQFIFQYYEKEERGRGNFPDRFSARQFPNYSSELNVNALLLGDSALYLCASSLYVTGGLTGELFFGEGSRLTVL.

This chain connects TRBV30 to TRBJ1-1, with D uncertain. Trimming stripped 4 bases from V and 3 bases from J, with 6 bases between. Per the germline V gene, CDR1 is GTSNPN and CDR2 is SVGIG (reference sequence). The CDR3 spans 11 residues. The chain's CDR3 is CAWTVYTEAFF. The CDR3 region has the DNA TGTGCCTGGACAGTTTACACTGAAGCTTTCTTT. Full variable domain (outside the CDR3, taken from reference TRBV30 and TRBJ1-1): SQTIHQWPATLVQPVGSPLSLECTVEGTSNPNLYWYRQAAGRGLQLLFYSVGIGQISSEVPQNLSASRPQDRQFILSSKKLLLSDSGFYLCAWTVYTEAFFGQGTRLTVV.

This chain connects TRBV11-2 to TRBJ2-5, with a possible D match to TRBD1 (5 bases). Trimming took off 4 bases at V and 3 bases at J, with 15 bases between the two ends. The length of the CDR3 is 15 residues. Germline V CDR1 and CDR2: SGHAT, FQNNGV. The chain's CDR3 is CASSSGHWEKETQYF. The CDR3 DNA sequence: TGTGCCAGCAGCTCCGGACATTGGGAAAAAGAGACCCAGTACTTC.

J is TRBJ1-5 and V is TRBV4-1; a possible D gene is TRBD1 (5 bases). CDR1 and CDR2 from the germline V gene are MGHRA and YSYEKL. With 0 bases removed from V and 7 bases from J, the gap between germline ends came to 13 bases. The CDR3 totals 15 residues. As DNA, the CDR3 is TGCGCCAGCAGCCAAGAAGGGGCCAGGAGACAGCCCCAGCATTTT. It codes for CASSQEGARRQPQHF.

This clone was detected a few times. CDR3 region: CASSLAVGVVEQYF. CDR3 DNA sequence: TGTGCCAGCAGCTTAGCCGTCGGTGTGGTCGAGCAGTACTTC. The rearrangement uses TRBV7-2 and TRBJ2-7; D remains ambiguous. Germline assignment: CDR1 SGHTA and CDR2 FQGNSA. V was cut by 0 bases and J by 6 bases, with 12 bases left in between. CDR3 length equals 14 residues.

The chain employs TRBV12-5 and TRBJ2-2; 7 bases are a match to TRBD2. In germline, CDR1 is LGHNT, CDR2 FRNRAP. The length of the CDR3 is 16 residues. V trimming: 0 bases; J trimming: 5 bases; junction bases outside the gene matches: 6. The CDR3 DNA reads TGTGCTAGTGGTTTGGTGGCGTCCGGGGGGACCGGGGAGCTGTTTTTT. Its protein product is CASGLVASGGTGELFF.